A selection of T cell receptor beta chains follows, all from one sample in a study of cytomegalovirus exposure and HLA in healthy donors. Some clones are missing from TCRdb's copy, which holds only in-frame ones; the method was immunoSEQ multiplex PCR. The sample lists around 200,000 clones, 80% to 85% seen once, with 1.5% to 2% in the top ten. Input material: PBMCs. The receptor source for this set is a man aged 50 to 60 in good health and CMV-seronegative. CDR3s include the opening cysteine and the closing phenylalanine or tryptophan.

TRBV7-3	TRBJ2-3	CASSESGGRDTQYF
TRBV19	TRBJ2-3	CASSGTSGRDTQYF
TRBV19	TRBJ2-5	CASSPWTTDGTQYF
TRBV4-2	TRBJ1-1	CASSQYGTGSQNTEAFF
TRBV7-3	TRBJ2-3	CASSGGQGADTQYF
TRBV18	TRBJ1-3	CASSPADSSSGNTIYF
TRBV27	TRBJ2-1	CASSLEARGYEQFF
TRBV30	TRBJ1-1	CAWSVRRNTEAFF
TRBV5-4	TRBJ2-7	CASSLKLVAGVDYEQYF
TRBV4-3	TRBJ1-4	CASSLRQGAEKLFF
TRBV19	TRBJ2-3	CASSMATQGMFPDTQYF
TRBV5-3	TRBJ2-5	CARRGKTSGGELATQYF
TRBV6-1	TRBJ1-5	CASSDRDRGDQPQHF
TRBV6-5	TRBJ2-2	CASRGQGTGELFF
TRBV27	TRBJ1-1	CASRLQGGTEAFF
TRBV6-1	TRBJ1-2	CASKSHRGSGGYTF
TRBV7-2	TRBJ1-5	CASSYQGDQPQHF
TRBV5-1	TRBJ2-3	CASSLRSSGGRDTQYF
TRBV9	TRBJ2-6	CASSVGRAGANVLTF
TRBV5-1	TRBJ2-4	CASSLGLAPENIQYF
TRBV18	TRBJ2-7	CASSPPGLAGAYEQYF
TRBV6-6	TRBJ1-5	CASSPLQGQPQHF
TRBV19	TRBJ1-5	CATTGTGSNQPQHF
TRBV7-9	TRBJ1-3	CASSLGGTGNTIYF
TRBV28	TRBJ1-1	CASSRRGRGLNTEAFF
TRBV28	TRBJ2-7	CASSFYGTGGLEQYF